These 14 T cell receptor beta chains came from one sample sequenced in a study of blood T cell repertoires in COVID-19. Using immunoSEQ multiplex PCR, the repertoire was profiled, and TCRdb retains in-frame clones only, with some absent. The sample contains some 170,000 clones, nearly 80% of which appear only once. Sample: peripheral blood. These receptor sequences come from a woman in her 70s with acute or convalescent COVID-19.

This clone was counted once. This sequence joins TRBV7-2 and TRBJ2-7; D call uncertain. Looked up from germline, CDR1 is SGHTA and CDR2 is FQGNSA. The CDR3 runs to 13 residues. Trimming removed 2 bases at V and 0 bases at J, with 5 bases between. CDR3 protein: CASSLSFSYEQYF. CDR3 in DNA: TGTGCCAGCAGCTTATCCTTCTCCTACGAGCAGTACTTC.

The chain carries TRBV20-1 and TRBJ2-1; TRBD2 aligns across 7 bases. The germline gives CDR1 DFQATT, CDR2 SNEGSKA (reference sequence). The CDR3 loop spans 17 amino acids. V shed 3 bases, J shed 4 bases, and the junction held 15 bases outside the gene matches. The CDR3 nucleotides are TGCAGTGCTAGTCGGGCTAGCGGCAACCGAAAATACAATGAGCAGTTCTTC. Encoded protein: CSASRASGNRKYNEQFF.

This chain uses TRBV29-1 with TRBJ2-5, with a tentative D call TRBD1 (6 bases). The CDR3 is 13 amino acids. Trimming pared 7 bases from V and 3 bases from J, leaving 15 bases between. CDR1 and CDR2 from the germline V gene are SQVTM and ANQGSEA. Here the CDR3 DNA reads TGCAGCGGGACCCAGGGGATGGAAGAGACCCAGTACTTC. It encodes CSGTQGMEETQYF.

This clone was observed a single time. V gene TRBV5-1 combines with J gene TRBJ2-2, with D possibly TRBD2 on 5 matching bases. The V gene's germline CDR1 is SGHRS and CDR2 YFSETQ. The CDR3 consists of 16 residues. Deletions cut 4 bases from V and 2 bases from J, with 15 bases between. The CDR3 DNA follows: TGCGCCAGCAGCCCCTTCGGACTGATAAACACCGGGGAGCTGTTTTTT. Its translation is CASSPFGLINTGELFF.

The J gene is TRBJ1-5, the V gene TRBV19; TRBD1 matches 9 bases. Trimming cost V 7 bases and J 4 bases; bases outside gene matches: 8. The CDR3 loop spans 15 amino acids. CDR1 and CDR2 (germline): LNHDA, SQIVND (reference sequence). For the CDR3, the DNA is TGTGCCAGTACCACGGACAGGGGTTGGAATCAGCCCCAGCATTTT. It yields the protein CASTTDRGWNQPQHF.

The chain carries TRBV3-1 (or the pseudogene TRBV3-2) and TRBJ2-5; TRBD1 is a possible D gene (8 bases). The CDR3 contains 18 residues. V was cut by 3 bases and J by 5 bases, with 25 bases left in between. Germline V CDR1 and CDR2: LGHDT, YNNKEL (reference sequence). Here the CDR3 reads CASSHWGGATPGGETQYF. CDR3 nucleotides: TGTGCCAGCAGCCACTGGGGGGGAGCGACCCCAGGGGGCGAGACCCAGTACTTC.

The genes are TRBV5-1 and TRBJ2-3; 11 bases match TRBD2. CDR3 length: 16 residues. Losses at the gene ends were 2 bases for V and 6 bases for J; bases not matched to a gene: 8. Germline V gives CDR1 SGHRS, CDR2 YFSETQ. The CDR3 DNA is TGCGCCAGCAGCTTTTCCTCTAGCGGGAGGCCCGATACGCAGTATTTT. It is translated as CASSFSSSGRPDTQYF.

This clone was recorded once. The CDR3 DNA is TGTGCCAGCAGCGACTTGGGCTTAGGGACAGGGGACACTGAAGCTTTCTTT. Protein sequence: CASSDLGLGTGDTEAFF. The chain employs TRBV2 and TRBJ1-1, with 10 nucleotides matching TRBD1. From germline, CDR1 is SNHLY and CDR2 FYNNEI. The CDR3 sequence is 17 residues long. After removal of 6 bases from V and 3 bases from J, the junction contained 13 bases not matched to a gene. Supplemented by reference TRBV2 and TRBJ1-1, the full variable domain reads EPEVTQTPSHQVTQMGQEVILRCVPISNHLYFYWYRQILGQKVEFLVSFYNNEISEKSEIFDDQFSVERPDGSNFTLKIRSTKLEDSAMYFCASSDLGLGTGDTEAFFGQGTRLTVV.

The chain is built from TRBV7-8 and TRBJ2-2; TRBD1 might be the D (5 bases). This CDR3 is built from 14 residues. V dropped 5 bases and J dropped 4 bases, with 11 bases sitting between them. The germline V gene has CDR1 SGHVS and CDR2 FQNEAQ. The CDR3 is CASSHMGRTGELFF. DNA for the CDR3: TGTGCCAGCAGCCACATGGGGCGCACCGGGGAGCTGTTTTTT.

This chain uses TRBV21-1 with TRBJ1-5; TRBD1 is taken as the D call from the table, unchecked against the DNA. TRBV21-1 is a pseudogene locus. This CDR3 has 16 residues. For the CDR3, the DNA is TGTGCCAGCAGCAAAGGGCAGGGTGATAGCAATCAGCCCCAGCATTTT. It codes for CASSKGQGDSNQPQHF.

The V call is TRBV7-8, the J call TRBJ1-4; 11 nucleotides line up with TRBD1. The germline V gene has CDR1 SGHVS and CDR2 FQNEAQ. The V and J ends lost 5 bases and 10 bases, in that order; junction bases with no gene match: 9. The CDR3 runs 15 residues. As DNA, the CDR3 is TGTGCCAGCAGCGGACCGGGACAGGGGGAAGGAAAACTGTTTTTT. Protein product: CASSGPGQGEGKLFF.

The chain joins TRBV5-1 to TRBJ2-1; D may be TRBD2 (6 bases). The ends were cut back, 1 base at V and 0 bases at J, with 17 bases in the middle. This CDR3 comprises 18 residues. CDR1 is SGHRS, CDR2 YFSETQ, per germline. This chain's CDR3 is CASSLTQQGAGSYNEQFF. CDR3 nucleotide sequence: TGCGCCAGCAGCTTGACCCAGCAGGGAGCGGGCTCCTACAATGAGCAGTTCTTC.

The chain carries TRBV24-1 and TRBJ1-2; 8 nucleotides match TRBD1. This CDR3 contains 16 residues. V lost 3 bases, J lost 8 bases, and 13 bases stayed unmatched. CDR1 and CDR2 from the germline V gene are KGHDR and SFDVKD. The CDR3 region is CATSDTRARGPGGYTF. The CDR3 nucleotides are TGTGCCACCAGTGATACCAGGGCCAGGGGGCCAGGAGGCTACACCTTC.

This sequence joins TRBV7-9 and TRBJ2-2, with no clear D. V was clipped by 4 bases and J by 8 bases, with 11 bases between them. The germline V gene encodes CDR1 SEHNR and CDR2 FQNEAQ (reference sequence). This CDR3 is built from 13 residues. CDR3 residues: CASSWFGSGELFF. CDR3 sequence (DNA): TGTGCCAGCAGCTGGTTCGGGTCTGGGGAGCTGTTTTTT.